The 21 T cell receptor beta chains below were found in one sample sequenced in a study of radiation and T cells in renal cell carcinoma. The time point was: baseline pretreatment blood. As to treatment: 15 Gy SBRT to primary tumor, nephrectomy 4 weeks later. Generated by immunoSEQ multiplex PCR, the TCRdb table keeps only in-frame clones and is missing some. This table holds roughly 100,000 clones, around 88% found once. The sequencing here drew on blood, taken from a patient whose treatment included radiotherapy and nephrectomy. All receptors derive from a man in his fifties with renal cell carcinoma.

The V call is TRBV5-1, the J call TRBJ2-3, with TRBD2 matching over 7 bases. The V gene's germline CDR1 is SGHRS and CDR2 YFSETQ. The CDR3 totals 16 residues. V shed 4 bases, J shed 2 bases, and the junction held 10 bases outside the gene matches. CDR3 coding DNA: TGCGCCAGCAGCCCTGGAACGGGGGGTGTCACAGATACGCAGTATTTT. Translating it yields CASSPGTGGVTDTQYF.

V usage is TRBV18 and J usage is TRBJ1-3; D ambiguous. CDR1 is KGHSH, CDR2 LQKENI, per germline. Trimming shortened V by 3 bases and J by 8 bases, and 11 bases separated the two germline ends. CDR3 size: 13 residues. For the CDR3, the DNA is TGTGCCAGCTCACCCGAACAAGCCCACACCATATATTTT. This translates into CASSPEQAHTIYF.

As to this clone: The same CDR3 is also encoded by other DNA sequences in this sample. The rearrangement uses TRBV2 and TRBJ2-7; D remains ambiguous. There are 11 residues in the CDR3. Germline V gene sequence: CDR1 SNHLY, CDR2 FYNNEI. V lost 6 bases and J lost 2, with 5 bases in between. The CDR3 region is CASSPAYEQYF. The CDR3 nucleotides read TGTGCCAGCAGCCCGGCCTACGAGCAGTACTTC. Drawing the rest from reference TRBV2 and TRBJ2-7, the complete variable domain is EPEVTQTPSHQVTQMGQEVILRCVPISNHLYFYWYRQILGQKVEFLVSFYNNEISEKSEIFDDQFSVERPDGSNFTLKIRSTKLEDSAMYFCASSPAYEQYFGPGTRLTVT.

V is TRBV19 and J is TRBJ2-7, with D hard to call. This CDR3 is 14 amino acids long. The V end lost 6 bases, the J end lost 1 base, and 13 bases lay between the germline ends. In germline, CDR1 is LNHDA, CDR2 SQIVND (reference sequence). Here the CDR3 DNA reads TGTGCCAGTAGGCTACAAACAGAATCCTACGAGCAGTACTTC. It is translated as CASRLQTESYEQYF.

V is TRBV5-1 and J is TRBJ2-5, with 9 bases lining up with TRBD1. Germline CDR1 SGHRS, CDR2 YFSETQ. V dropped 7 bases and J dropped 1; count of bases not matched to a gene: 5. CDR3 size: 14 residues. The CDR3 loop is CASSGQGFQETQYF. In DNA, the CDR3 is TGCGCCAGCTCAGGACAGGGGTTCCAAGAGACCCAGTACTTC.

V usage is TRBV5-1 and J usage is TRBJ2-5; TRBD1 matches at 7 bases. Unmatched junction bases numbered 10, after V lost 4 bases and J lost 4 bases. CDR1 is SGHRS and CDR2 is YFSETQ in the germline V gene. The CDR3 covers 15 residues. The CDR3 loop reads CASSTRTGRGETQYF. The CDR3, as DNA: TGCGCCAGCAGCACCCGGACAGGACGGGGAGAGACCCAGTACTTC. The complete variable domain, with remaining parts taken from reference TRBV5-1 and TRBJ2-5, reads KAGVTQTPRYLIKTRGQQVTLSCSPISGHRSVSWYQQTPGQGLQFLFEYFSETQRNKGNFPGRFSGRQFSNSRSEMNVSTLELGDSALYLCASSTRTGRGETQYFGPGTRLLVL.

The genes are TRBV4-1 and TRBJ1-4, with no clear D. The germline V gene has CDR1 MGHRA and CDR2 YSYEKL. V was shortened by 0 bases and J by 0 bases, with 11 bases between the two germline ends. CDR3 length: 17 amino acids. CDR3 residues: CASSQDRASATNEKLFF. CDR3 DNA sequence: TGCGCCAGCAGCCAAGATCGAGCCTCAGCAACTAATGAAAAACTGTTTTTT.

The CDR3 DNA reads TGTGCCAGCAGTCAGGGTTCGGGCGGGACTGAAGCTTTCTTT. Its translation: CASSQGSGGTEAFF. The J gene is TRBJ1-1, the V gene TRBV7-3; TRBD1 might be the D (5 bases). Trimming cost V 6 bases and J 5 bases, with 16 bases left between them. CDR1 SGHTA and CDR2 FQGTGA come from the germline V gene. The CDR3 has 14 residues.

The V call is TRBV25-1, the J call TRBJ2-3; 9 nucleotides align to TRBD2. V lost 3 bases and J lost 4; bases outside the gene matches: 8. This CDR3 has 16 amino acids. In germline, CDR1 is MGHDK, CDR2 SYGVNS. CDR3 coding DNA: TGTGCCAGCAGTGACTGGGCGGGGGGGCAGGCAGATACGCAGTATTTT. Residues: CASSDWAGGQADTQYF.

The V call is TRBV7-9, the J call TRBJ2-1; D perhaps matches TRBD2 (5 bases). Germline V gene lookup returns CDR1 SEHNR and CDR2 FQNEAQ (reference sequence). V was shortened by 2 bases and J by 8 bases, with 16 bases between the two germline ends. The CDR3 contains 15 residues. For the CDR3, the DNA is TGTGCCAGCAGCTTAATCCAGAGGACTTATGATGAGCAGTTCTTC. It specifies CASSLIQRTYDEQFF. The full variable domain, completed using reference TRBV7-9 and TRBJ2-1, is DTGVSQNPRHKITKRGQNVTFRCDPISEHNRLYWYRQTLGQGPEFLTYFQNEAQLEKSRLLSDRFSAERPKGSFSTLEIQRTEQGDSAMYLCASSLIQRTYDEQFFGPGTRLTVL.

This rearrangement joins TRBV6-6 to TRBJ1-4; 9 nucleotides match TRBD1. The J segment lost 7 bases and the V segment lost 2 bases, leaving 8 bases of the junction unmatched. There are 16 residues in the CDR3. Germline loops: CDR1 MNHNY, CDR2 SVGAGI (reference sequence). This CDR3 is CASSYQPGQGSEKLFF. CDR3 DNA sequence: TGTGCCAGCAGTTACCAACCGGGACAGGGTAGTGAAAAACTGTTTTTT.

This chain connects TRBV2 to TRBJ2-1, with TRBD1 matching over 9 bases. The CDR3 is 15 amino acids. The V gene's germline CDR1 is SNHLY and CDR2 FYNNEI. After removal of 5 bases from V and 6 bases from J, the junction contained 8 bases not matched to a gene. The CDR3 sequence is CASSSGTGYINEQFF. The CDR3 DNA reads TGTGCCAGCAGTTCAGGGACAGGGTATATCAATGAGCAGTTCTTC.

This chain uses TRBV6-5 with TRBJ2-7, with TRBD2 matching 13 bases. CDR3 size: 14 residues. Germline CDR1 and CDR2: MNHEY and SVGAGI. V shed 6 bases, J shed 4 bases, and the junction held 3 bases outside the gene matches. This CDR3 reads CASSRTSGSYEQYF. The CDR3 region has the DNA TGTGCCAGCAGCAGGACTAGCGGGAGTTACGAGCAGTACTTC.

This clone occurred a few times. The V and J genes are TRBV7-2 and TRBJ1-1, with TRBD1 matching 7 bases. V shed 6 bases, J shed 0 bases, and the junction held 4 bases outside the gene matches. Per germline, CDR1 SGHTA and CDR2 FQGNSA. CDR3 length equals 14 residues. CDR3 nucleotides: TGTGCCAGCAGTTCACAGGGGATGAACACTGAAGCTTTCTTT. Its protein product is CASSSQGMNTEAFF.

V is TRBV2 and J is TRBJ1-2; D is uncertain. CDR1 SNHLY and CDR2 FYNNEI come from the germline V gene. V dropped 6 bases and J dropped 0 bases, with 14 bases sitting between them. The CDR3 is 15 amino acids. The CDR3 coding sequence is TGTGCCAGCAGAGTCCCACAGACGGCTAACTATGGCTACACCTTC. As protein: CASRVPQTANYGYTF.

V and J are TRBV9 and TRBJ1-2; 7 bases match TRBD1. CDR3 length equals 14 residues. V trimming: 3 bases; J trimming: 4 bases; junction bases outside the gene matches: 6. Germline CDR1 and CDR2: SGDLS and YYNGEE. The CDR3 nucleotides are TGTGCCAGCAGCGCTTCAACAGGGGTCTATGGCTACACCTTC. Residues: CASSASTGVYGYTF.

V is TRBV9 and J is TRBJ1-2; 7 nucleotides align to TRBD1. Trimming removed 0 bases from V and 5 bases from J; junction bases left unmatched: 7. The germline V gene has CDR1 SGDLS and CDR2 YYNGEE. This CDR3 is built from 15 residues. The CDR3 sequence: CASSVGQGVSYGYTF. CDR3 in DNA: TGTGCCAGCAGCGTAGGTCAGGGGGTTAGTTATGGCTACACCTTC.

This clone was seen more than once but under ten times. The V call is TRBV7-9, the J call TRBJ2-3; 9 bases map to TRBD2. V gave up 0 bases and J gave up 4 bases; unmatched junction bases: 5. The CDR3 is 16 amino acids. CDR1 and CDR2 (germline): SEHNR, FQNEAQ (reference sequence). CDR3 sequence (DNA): TGTGCCAGCAGCTTAGCGGGGGGACTAGCTCCAGATACGCAGTATTTT. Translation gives CASSLAGGLAPDTQYF. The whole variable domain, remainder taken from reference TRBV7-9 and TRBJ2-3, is DTGVSQNPRHKITKRGQNVTFRCDPISEHNRLYWYRQTLGQGPEFLTYFQNEAQLEKSRLLSDRFSAERPKGSFSTLEIQRTEQGDSAMYLCASSLAGGLAPDTQYFGPGTRLTVL.

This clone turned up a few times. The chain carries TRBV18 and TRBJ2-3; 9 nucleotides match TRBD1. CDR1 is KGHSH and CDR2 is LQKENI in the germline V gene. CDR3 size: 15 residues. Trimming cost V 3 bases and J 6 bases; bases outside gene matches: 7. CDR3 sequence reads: CASSPGQGLSDTQYF. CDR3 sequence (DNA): TGTGCCAGCTCACCGGGACAGGGTCTGTCCGATACGCAGTATTTT.

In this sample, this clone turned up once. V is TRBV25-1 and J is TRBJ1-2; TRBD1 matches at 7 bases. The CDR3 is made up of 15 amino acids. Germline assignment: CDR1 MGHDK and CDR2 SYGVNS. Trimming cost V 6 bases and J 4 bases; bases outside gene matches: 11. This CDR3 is CASSELGTEFYGYTF. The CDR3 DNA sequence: TGTGCCAGCAGCGAACTTGGGACAGAGTTCTATGGCTACACCTTC.

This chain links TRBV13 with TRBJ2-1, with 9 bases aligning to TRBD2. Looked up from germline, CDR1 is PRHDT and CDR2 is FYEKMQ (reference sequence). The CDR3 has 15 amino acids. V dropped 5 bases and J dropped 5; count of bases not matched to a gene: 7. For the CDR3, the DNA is TGTGCCAGCAGCCCAGCGGGGGGCTTGAACAATGAGCAGTTCTTC. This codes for CASSPAGGLNNEQFF. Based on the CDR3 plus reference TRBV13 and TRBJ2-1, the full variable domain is AAGVIQSPRHLIKEKRETATLKCYPIPRHDTVYWYQQGPGQDPQFLISFYEKMQSDKGSIPDRFSAQQFSDYHSELNMSSLELGDSALYFCASSPAGGLNNEQFFGPGTRLTVL.